One sample yielded the 17 T cell receptor beta chains listed below, sequenced in a study of human T cells and chemical hapten exposure (dated by TCRdb to about 2021). This specimen's time point label, interpreted: healthy volunteer bleed at 6 weeks. Total RNA was extracted from unfractionated whole blood collected in Tempus Blood RNA tubes. Library construction relied on RACE. Data came from a NextSeq 500. TCRdb redid the processing of the public reads, applying fastp at Q25 and MiXCR, and retained in-frame beta chains. Every entry covers one CDR3 protein and lists the most common genes and DNA from its rows. The sample table lists about 47,000 distinct CDR3 sequences, about 3.7% of them with a count of one. 5% to 7% of the sample is in the top ten clones. The source material was whole blood. Every receptor here comes from a human donor in good health. Some clones in this sample may be carry-over from other donors' samples.

This clonotype has ten or more counts. The chain recombines TRBV20-1 with TRBJ2-7, with 8 bases that match TRBD2. This CDR3 has 16 amino acids. CDR1 is DFQATT, CDR2 SNEGSKA, per germline (reference sequence). The V gene end was trimmed by 6 bases and the J gene end by 1 base; junction bases not matched to a gene: 14. CDR3 nucleotide sequence: TGCAGTGCCTCGGTTCTAGCGGGTGTATTATCCTACGAGCAGTACTTC. It translates to CSASVLAGVLSYEQYF.

The sample holds a few counts of this clonotype. The chain has TRBV20-1 and TRBJ2-2; D tentatively fits TRBD1 or TRBD2 (6 bases each). Per germline, CDR1 DFQATT and CDR2 SNEGSKA (reference sequence). The CDR3 has 19 amino acids. Between the trimmed V and J ends, which lost 4 bases and 4 bases, there was a span of 28 bases. CDR3 nucleotide sequence: TGCAGTGCTAAAGGACAGTACCATTTTTCTAGCGTCATCACCGGGGAGCTGTTTTTT. This sequence encodes CSAKGQYHFSSVITGELFF.

In regard to this clonotype: Just one base apart from a much larger clone, this may be a read error. The rearrangement joins TRBV27 to TRBJ2-6, with a possible D match to TRBD2 (5 bases). Trimming removed 4 bases from V and 8 bases from J, with 12 bases in between. CDR1 and CDR2 from the germline V gene are MNHEY and SMNVEV (reference sequence). The CDR3 contains 14 residues. The CDR3 DNA reads TGTGCCAGCAGTTCTGTTTTCGGGACCAACGTCCTGACTTTC. It translates to CASSSVFGTNVLTF.

This clonotype was observed at least ten times. The V and J genes are TRBV10-2 and TRBJ2-5; possible D gene TRBD2, 5 bases. CDR3 length equals 14 residues. Trimming stripped 6 bases from V and 1 base from J, with 12 bases between. Germline V CDR1 and CDR2: WSHSY, SAAADI. CDR3 sequence: CASSQTRSQETQYF. CDR3 nucleotide sequence: TGCGCCAGCAGCCAAACTAGGTCCCAAGAGACCCAGTACTTC.

V usage is TRBV6-5 and J usage is TRBJ1-4; no firm D call. The CDR3 totals 17 residues. Germline CDR1 MNHEY, CDR2 SVGAGI. V lost 0 bases and J 8 bases, leaving 19 bases between the germline ends. CDR3 nucleotide sequence: TGTGCCAGCAGTTACTCTAATGTGTCACCTAAAGGGGAAAAACTGTTTTTT. It yields the protein CASSYSNVSPKGEKLFF.

This clonotype was recorded many times. The gene calls are TRBV7-3 and TRBJ2-1, with 7 bases matching TRBD2. V lost 1 base and J lost 2; bases outside the gene matches: 8. This CDR3 region has 17 residues. Per germline, CDR1 SGHTA and CDR2 FQGTGA. CDR3 residues: CASSLRGEGGPYNEQFF. The CDR3 DNA is TGTGCCAGCAGCTTAAGGGGGGAGGGAGGACCCTACAATGAGCAGTTCTTC.

This clonotype was observed many times. The chain uses TRBV28 and TRBJ1-2; D is undetermined. The V end was cut by 2 bases, the J end by 0 bases, with 4 bases between. CDR3 size: 13 residues. The germline V gene encodes CDR1 MDHEN and CDR2 SYDVKM. CDR3 in amino acids: CASSLGPNYGYTF. CDR3 in DNA: TGTGCCAGCAGTTTAGGACCTAACTATGGCTACACCTTC.

This clonotype was seen ten or more times. V is TRBV29-1 and J is TRBJ2-1; D is ambiguous. CDR3 size: 12 residues. CDR1 and CDR2 from the germline V gene are SQVTM and ANQGSEA. The ends were cut back, 7 bases at V and 2 bases at J, with 9 bases in the middle. CDR3 sequence: CSADLAYNEQFF. The DNA of the CDR3 is TGCAGCGCCGACTTAGCCTACAATGAGCAGTTCTTC.

This clonotype was seen ten or more times. V usage is TRBV6-5 and J usage is TRBJ1-1; D unresolved. The CDR3 spans 13 residues. The germline V gene has CDR1 MNHEY and CDR2 SVGAGI. V was trimmed by 6 bases and J by 1 base, leaving 9 bases between them. The CDR3 here is CASSLTGNTEAFF. The CDR3, as DNA: TGTGCCAGCAGCCTTACCGGGAACACTGAAGCTTTCTTT.

This clonotype was observed at least ten times. This chain joins TRBV9 and TRBJ2-5, with unresolved D. Trimming removed 0 bases at V and 2 bases at J, with 8 bases between. This CDR3 is built from 14 residues. Looked up from germline, CDR1 is SGDLS and CDR2 is YYNGEE. This CDR3 reads CASSVDGRQETQYF. The CDR3 DNA reads TGTGCCAGCAGCGTAGATGGCAGGCAAGAGACCCAGTACTTC.

This chain joins TRBV5-1 and TRBJ2-1; TRBD2 agrees at 7 bases. The junction had 7 bases not matched to a gene; V was cut back by 3 bases and J by 7 bases. The CDR3 has 14 amino acids. The germline V gene has CDR1 SGHRS and CDR2 YFSETQ. CDR3 sequence reads: CASSSSAGMNEQFF. The CDR3 region has the DNA TGCGCCAGCAGCTCATCAGCGGGAATGAATGAGCAGTTCTTC.

This clonotype has ten or more counts. CDR3 region: CASSQGAGGRNYGYTF. The CDR3 region has the DNA TGTGCCAGCTCCCAAGGGGCAGGGGGTCGGAACTATGGCTACACCTTC. The chain employs TRBV13 and TRBJ1-2; 7 nucleotides match TRBD1. The length of the CDR3 is 16 residues. CDR1 and CDR2 from the germline V gene are PRHDT and FYEKMQ (reference sequence). V was clipped by 8 bases and J by 2 bases; unmatched bases: 14.

This clonotype was seen a handful of times. The rearrangement links TRBV25-1 to TRBJ2-7, with TRBD1 as a possible D gene (5 bases). The length of the CDR3 is 12 residues. Germline V gene data show CDR1 as MGHDK and CDR2 as SYGVNS. V shed 5 bases and J shed 6 bases, with 11 bases lying between them. The CDR3 DNA reads as TGTGCCAGCAGTCCCCCAGGGCTCGAGCAGTACTTC. Translated, it gives CASSPPGLEQYF.

This clonotype was observed at least ten times. This chain joins TRBV20-1 and TRBJ2-7; TRBD1 matches at 8 bases. The CDR3 is 14 residues long. Germline-derived CDR1 and CDR2 are DFQATT and SNEGSKA (reference sequence). After removal of 5 bases from V and 4 bases from J, the junction contained 10 bases not matched to a gene. CDR3 DNA: TGCAGTGCTTACACAGGGGGTAATGGATACGAGCAGTACTTC. The encoded protein is CSAYTGGNGYEQYF.

This clonotype was recorded a few times. The CDR3 loop is CASRRSQASYEQYF. The DNA for the CDR3 is TGTGCCAGCAGAAGGAGCCAGGCCTCCTACGAGCAGTACTTC. J is TRBJ2-7 and V is TRBV28; D uncertain. The ends were cut back, 6 bases at V and 0 bases at J, with 12 bases in the middle. CDR1 and CDR2 from the germline V gene are MDHEN and SYDVKM. The CDR3 is 14 residues long. Complete variable domain (other parts from reference TRBV28 and TRBJ2-7): DVKVTQSSRYLVKRTGEKVFLECVQDMDHENMFWYRQDPGLGLRLIYFSYDVKMKEKGDIPEGYSVSREKKERFSLILESASTNQTSMYLCASRRSQASYEQYFGPGTRLTVT.

This clonotype was counted many times. This sequence joins TRBV27 and TRBJ1-5, with D unresolved. The CDR3 spans 14 residues. Trimming stripped 0 bases from V and 10 bases from J, with 13 bases between. Germline CDR1 reads MNHEY; CDR2 reads SMNVEV (reference sequence). The CDR3 region is CASSLSPKLGPQHF. CDR3 DNA sequence: TGTGCCAGCAGTTTATCACCCAAATTGGGACCCCAGCATTTT.

A word on this clonotype: This may arise from a read error, as a much more abundant clone is one base away. Lacking the conserved final phenylalanine or tryptophan, this CDR3 likely reflects a read error. The J gene is TRBJ2-2, the V gene TRBV20-1; D is uncertain. V lost 0 bases and J 1 base, leaving 6 bases between the germline ends. Per the germline V gene, CDR1 is DFQATT and CDR2 is SNEGSKA (reference sequence). CDR3 length equals 14 residues. The chain's CDR3 is CSARDQRNTGELFL. CDR3 in DNA: TGCAGTGCTAGAGATCAAAGGAACACCGGGGAGCTGTTTTTA.